The clone carrying this TCR beta chain was seen ten or more times. The antigen is not known. Trimming took 4 bases from V and 8 from J; bases not matched to a gene: 0. This CDR3 has 12 residues. The germline V gene encodes CDR1 LNHDA and CDR2 SQIVND (reference sequence). This record belongs to a study of cytomegalovirus exposure and HLA in healthy donors. Overall study context: Of the donors genotyped, approximately 400 in all, about 80% fell in the Caucasian-associated ancestry cluster.

Primers: 60 Vbeta forward and 13 Jbeta reverse. TCRdb's table, derived via immunoSEQ multiplex PCR, lists solely in-frame clones and lacks some. The sample shows 100,000 to 120,000 clones, 60% to 85% of them seen only once. General study findings and limits: In a later analysis, V- and J-gene trimming of beta chains associated with a DCLRE1C missense variant, replicated independently.

The sequenced sample consisted of PBMCs. The chain links TRBV19 to TRBJ1-4; TRBD1 matches at 8 bases. This clonotype was obtained from an older woman in good health and CMV-seropositive. The CDR3: CASSTGGEKLFF. The CDR3 region has the DNA TGTGCCAGTAGTACAGGGGGCGAAAAACTGTTTTTT.